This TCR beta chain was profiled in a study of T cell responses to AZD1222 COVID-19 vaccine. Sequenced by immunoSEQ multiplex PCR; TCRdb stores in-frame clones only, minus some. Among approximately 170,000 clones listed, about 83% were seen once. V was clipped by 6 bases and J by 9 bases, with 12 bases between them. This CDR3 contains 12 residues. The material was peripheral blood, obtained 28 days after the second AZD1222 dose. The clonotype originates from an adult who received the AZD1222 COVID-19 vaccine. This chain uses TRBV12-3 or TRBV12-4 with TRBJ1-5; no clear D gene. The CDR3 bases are TGTGCCAGCAGACAAGAGTTTCGGCCCCAGCATTTT. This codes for CASRQEFRPQHF.